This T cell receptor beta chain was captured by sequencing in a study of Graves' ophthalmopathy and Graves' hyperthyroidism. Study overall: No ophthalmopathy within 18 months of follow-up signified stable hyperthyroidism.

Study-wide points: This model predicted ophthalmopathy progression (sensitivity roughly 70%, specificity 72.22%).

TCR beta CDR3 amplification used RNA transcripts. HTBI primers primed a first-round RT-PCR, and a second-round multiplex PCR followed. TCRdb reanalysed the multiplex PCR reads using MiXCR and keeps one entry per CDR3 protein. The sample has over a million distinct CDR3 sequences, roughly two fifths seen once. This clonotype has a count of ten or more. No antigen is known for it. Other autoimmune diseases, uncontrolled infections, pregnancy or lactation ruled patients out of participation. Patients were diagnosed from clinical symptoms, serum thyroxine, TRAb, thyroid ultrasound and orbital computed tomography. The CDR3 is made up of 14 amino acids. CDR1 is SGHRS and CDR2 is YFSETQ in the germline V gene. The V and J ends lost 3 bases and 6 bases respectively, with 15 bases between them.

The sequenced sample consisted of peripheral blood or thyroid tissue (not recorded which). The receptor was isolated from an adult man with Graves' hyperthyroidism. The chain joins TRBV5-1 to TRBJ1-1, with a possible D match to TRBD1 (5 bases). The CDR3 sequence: CASSWQQEEAEAFF. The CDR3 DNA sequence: TGCGCCAGCAGCTGGCAACAGGAGGAGGCTGAAGCTTTCTTT.